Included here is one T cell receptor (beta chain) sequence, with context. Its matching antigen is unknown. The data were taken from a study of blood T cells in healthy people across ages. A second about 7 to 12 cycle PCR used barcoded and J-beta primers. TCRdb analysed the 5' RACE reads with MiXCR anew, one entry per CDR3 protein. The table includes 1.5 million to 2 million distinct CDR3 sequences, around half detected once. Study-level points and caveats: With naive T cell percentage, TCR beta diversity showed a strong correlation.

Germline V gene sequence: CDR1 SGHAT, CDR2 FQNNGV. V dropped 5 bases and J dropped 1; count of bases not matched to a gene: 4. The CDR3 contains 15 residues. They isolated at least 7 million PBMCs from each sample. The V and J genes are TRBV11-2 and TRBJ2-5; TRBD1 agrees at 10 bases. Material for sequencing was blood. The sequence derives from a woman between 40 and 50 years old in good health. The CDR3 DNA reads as TGTGCCAGCAGCCGGGGACAGGGGCTCCAAGAGACCCAGTACTTC. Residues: CASSRGQGLQETQYF. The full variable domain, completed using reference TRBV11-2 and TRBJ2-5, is EAGVAQSPRYKIIEKRQSVAFWCNPISGHATLYWYQQILGQGPKLLIQFQNNGVVDDSQLPKDRFSAERLKGVDSTLKIQPAKLEDSAVYLCASSRGQGLQETQYFGPGTRLLVL.